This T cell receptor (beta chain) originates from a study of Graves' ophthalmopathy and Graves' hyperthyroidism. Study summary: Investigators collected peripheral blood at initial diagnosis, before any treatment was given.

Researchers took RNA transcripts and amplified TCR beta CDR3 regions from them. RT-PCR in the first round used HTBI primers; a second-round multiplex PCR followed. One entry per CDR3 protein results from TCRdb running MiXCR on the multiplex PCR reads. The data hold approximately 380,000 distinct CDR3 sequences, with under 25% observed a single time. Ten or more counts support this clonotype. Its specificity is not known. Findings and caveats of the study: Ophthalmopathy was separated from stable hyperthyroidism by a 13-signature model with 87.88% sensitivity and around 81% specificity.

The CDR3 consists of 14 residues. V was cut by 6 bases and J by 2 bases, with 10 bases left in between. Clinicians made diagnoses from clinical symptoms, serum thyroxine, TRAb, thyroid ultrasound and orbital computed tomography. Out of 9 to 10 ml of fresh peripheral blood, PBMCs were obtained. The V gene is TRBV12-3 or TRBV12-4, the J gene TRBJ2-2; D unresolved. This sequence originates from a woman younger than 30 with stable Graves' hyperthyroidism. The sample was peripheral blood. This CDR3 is CASRLDLNTGELFF. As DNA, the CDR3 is TGTGCCAGCAGACTGGATCTAAACACCGGGGAGCTGTTTTTT.